This T cell receptor beta chain was sequenced during a study of technical replicates of blood from a handful of donors. The CDR3 totals 14 residues. The germline V and J ends were trimmed by 3 bases and 0 bases, with 6 bases remaining between them. The V gene's germline CDR1 is LNHDA and CDR2 SQIVND (reference sequence). Libraries were prepared by immunoSEQ multiplex PCR; TCRdb keeps only in-frame clonotypes and omits some of them. The table lists around 68,000 clones, approximately 97% of them singletons, with 0.2% to 0.3% in the top ten. The source material was T cells isolated from PBMCs. V gene TRBV19 combines with J gene TRBJ1-3; D uncertain. The clonotype originates from a human donor in good health. CDR3 coding DNA: TGTGCCAGTAGTATTAGTTACTCTGGAAACACCATATATTTT. Encoded protein: CASSISYSGNTIYF.